Below are 6 T cell receptor beta chains sequenced from a single sample in a study of CD8 T cells in acute hepatitis C reinfection. Time point meaning: naive CD8 control sorted from an acute-time-point sample. The repertoire was sequenced with immunoSEQ multiplex PCR; TCRdb's copy has only in-frame clones and lacks some. The data show around 36,000 clones, approximately 85% seen once. What was sequenced was naive CD8+ T cells from PBMCs. All receptors come from a woman between 18 and 30 years old who spontaneously cleared hepatitis C infection.

The chain links TRBV6-6 to TRBJ1-5, with no clear D. The CDR3 totals 15 residues. The ends were cut back, 2 bases at V and 4 bases at J, with 12 bases in the middle. The V gene's germline CDR1 is MNHNY and CDR2 SVGAGI (reference sequence). The CDR3 DNA is TGTGCCAGCAGTTACGTGCGGGGAAAGAATCAGCCCCAGCATTTT. This encodes CASSYVRGKNQPQHF.

The chain combines TRBV9 with TRBJ2-3; 7 bases agree with TRBD2. This CDR3 spans 15 amino acids. Unmatched junction bases numbered 3, after V lost 0 bases and J lost 2 bases. The germline V gene encodes CDR1 SGDLS and CDR2 YYNGEE. DNA of the CDR3: TGTGCCAGCAGCGTAGGCGGGAGTGCCACAGATACGCAGTATTTT. It codes for CASSVGGSATDTQYF.

The V and J genes are TRBV18 and TRBJ2-7, with a possible D match to TRBD1 (6 bases). The CDR3 contains 16 residues. V was clipped by 0 bases and J by 4 bases, with 16 bases between them. CDR1 KGHSH and CDR2 LQKENI come from the germline V gene. The DNA of the CDR3 is TGTGCCAGCTCACCACCGAACACAGGGAGTCGGTACGAGCAGTACTTC. Amino acid sequence: CASSPPNTGSRYEQYF.

The V and J genes are TRBV10-2 and TRBJ2-7; TRBD2 is a possible D gene (5 bases). Germline lookup yields CDR1 WSHSY and CDR2 SAAADI. The V end was cut by 6 bases, the J end by 3 bases, with 9 bases between. CDR3 length: 12 amino acids. The CDR3 sequence: CASSSGRYEQYF. In DNA form, the CDR3 reads TGCGCCAGCAGCAGCGGACGCTACGAGCAGTACTTC.

The chain links TRBV27 to TRBJ1-4, with a possible D match to TRBD1 (5 bases). This CDR3 has 13 residues. Germline values: CDR1 MNHEY, CDR2 SMNVEV (reference sequence). CDR3 DNA: TGTGCAAGCGGTAGGGGTGACGTGAAAAAACTGTTTTTT. Translating it yields CASGRGDVKKLFF.

V gene TRBV2 combines with J gene TRBJ1-1; D possibly corresponds to TRBD1 (6 bases). The CDR3 is 15 amino acids. The V gene lost 5 bases and the J gene lost 4 bases, with 17 bases spanning the gap. Looked up from germline, CDR1 is SNHLY and CDR2 is FYNNEI. CDR3 DNA: TGTGCCAGCAGTATAGACCCAGGGGTAGGCACTGAAGCTTTCTTT. It encodes CASSIDPGVGTEAFF.